The clone carrying this TCR beta chain was seen a few times. Its specificity is unknown. The CDR3 is 16 residues long. In germline, CDR1 is ENHRY, CDR2 SYGVKD. V was cut by 3 bases and J by 4 bases, with 18 bases left in between. The data stem from a study of T-cell memory formation after mild COVID-19. Study overall: TCR clusters were largely donor specific.

The study, taken as a whole, reports: Pre-infection memory already had some responding clones, implying cross-reactive memory joined. Clones contracting day 15 to 85 were balanced CD4/CD8; later expanders leaned CD4+. For second-wave clones that peaked at day 37, SARS-CoV-2 specificity went unverified.

TCRdb ran MiXCR on the 5' RACE reads and lists one entry per CDR3 protein. The data show fewer than 250,000 distinct CDR3 sequences, about 10% seen once. The origin of this receptor is a man aged 18 to 30 who had mild COVID-19 (a few samples of this study predate the infection). Cell type and time point are not known. Sample: PBMCs or a T cell subset sorted from them (not recorded which). The rearrangement uses TRBV10-3 and TRBJ2-5; possibly TRBD1 or TRBD2 for D (5 bases each). The CDR3 nucleotides read TGTGCCATCAGTGACCCCGATGGGGGTTGGGGAGAGACCCAGTACTTC. Protein: CAISDPDGGWGETQYF.